Reported below is one T cell receptor beta chain. What antigen it recognizes has not been identified. There are no base qualities to consult, and no much larger clone falls within one base. This record belongs to a study of OX40 agonist ivuxolimab in advanced cancers. With regard to the full study: The costimulatory receptor OX40 (CD134) was targeted by ivuxolimab, a fully human IgG2 agonistic monoclonal antibody. Of the approximately 50 dose-escalation patients, hepatocellular carcinoma was present in about 20, melanoma in roughly 15, renal cell carcinoma in 9 and head and neck cancer in 9. Three dose-escalation patients achieved partial responses, one with hepatocellular carcinoma and two with cutaneous melanoma. Peripheral TCRbeta sequencing was intended to test whether TCR sequence diversity was altered and clonal T-cell expansion was caused by ivuxolimab. The paper describes the monotherapy dose-escalation part (N = 52 patients) of the phase I trial of ivuxolimab. Prior anti-PD-1, anti-PD-L1 or anti-CTLA-4 therapy was permitted, and checkpoint inhibitors had been received by under 50% of dose-escalation patients. The dose-escalation cohort was 80% to 90% male with a mean age of about 60 years, ranging from about 20 to 80. Intravenous ivuxolimab was administered to patients every 2 weeks at six dose levels: 0.01, 0.1, 0.3, 1.5, 3 and 10 mg/kg.

The investigation overall reported the following: The antigen specificity of the clonally expanded peripheral T cells was not determined. Low levels of normalized T-cell clonal expansion were also shown by some nonresponding patients. At doses of 0.1 to 3.0 mg/kg, clonal expansion of both CD4+ and CD8+ blood T cells was observed from baseline to week 6. In partial responders in the 0.1-3.0 mg/kg groups, normalized peripheral clonal expansion was found to be among the lowest, especially among CD8+ T cells. After ivuxolimab, expanded clones were on average more numerous among CD8+ T cells than among CD4+ T cells.

To sequence the TCRbeta CDR3 region, genomic DNA was isolated from the sorted cells. TCRbeta CDR3 regions were sequenced using the immunoSEQ Assay. Sourced from immuneACCESS, this table was stored by TCRdb with only in-frame sequences that have V and J called. A share of the clones is absent; for the studies checked, an unresolved V gene accounts for under half, and the remainder has no known explanation. For this sample there are about 74,000 clones; almost 85% appear just once. Approximately 2% of the sample belongs to the ten largest clones. CDR1 and CDR2 were assigned from the germline V gene as SGDLS and YYNGEE. From its cysteine to its phenylalanine, the CDR3 spans 15 amino acids. CDR3 DNA only is kept here, 45 bases in frame from base 1. V sheds 0 bases and J sheds 2 bases, leaving 11 bases between their ends. Patients with autoimmune disease history or receiving systemic immunosuppression were excluded from the trial. Peripheral blood for TCR sequencing was drawn from every dose cohort at baseline, at cycle 4 day 1 and at cycle 7 day 1. Samples came from an open-label, multicenter, first-in-human phase I dose-escalation trial of ivuxolimab. The trial enrolled adults with locally advanced or metastatic head and neck squamous cell, hepatocellular, melanoma or renal cell carcinoma. Before TCR sequencing, CD4+ T cells and CD8+ T cells from peripheral blood were sorted into separate populations.

The sample was CD4+ or CD8+ T cells sorted from blood, taken in a trial of the OX40 agonist ivuxolimab. The rearrangement combines TRBV9 with TRBJ1-2; matching of 5 bases hints at TRBD1 as the D gene. The receptor comes from an adult with an advanced solid tumor such as melanoma, head and neck, liver or kidney cancer. Read as DNA, the sequence is TGTGCCAGCAGCGTAGGAGGGACGGTAAACTATGGCTACACCTTC. Its translation reads: CASSVGGTVNYGYTF.